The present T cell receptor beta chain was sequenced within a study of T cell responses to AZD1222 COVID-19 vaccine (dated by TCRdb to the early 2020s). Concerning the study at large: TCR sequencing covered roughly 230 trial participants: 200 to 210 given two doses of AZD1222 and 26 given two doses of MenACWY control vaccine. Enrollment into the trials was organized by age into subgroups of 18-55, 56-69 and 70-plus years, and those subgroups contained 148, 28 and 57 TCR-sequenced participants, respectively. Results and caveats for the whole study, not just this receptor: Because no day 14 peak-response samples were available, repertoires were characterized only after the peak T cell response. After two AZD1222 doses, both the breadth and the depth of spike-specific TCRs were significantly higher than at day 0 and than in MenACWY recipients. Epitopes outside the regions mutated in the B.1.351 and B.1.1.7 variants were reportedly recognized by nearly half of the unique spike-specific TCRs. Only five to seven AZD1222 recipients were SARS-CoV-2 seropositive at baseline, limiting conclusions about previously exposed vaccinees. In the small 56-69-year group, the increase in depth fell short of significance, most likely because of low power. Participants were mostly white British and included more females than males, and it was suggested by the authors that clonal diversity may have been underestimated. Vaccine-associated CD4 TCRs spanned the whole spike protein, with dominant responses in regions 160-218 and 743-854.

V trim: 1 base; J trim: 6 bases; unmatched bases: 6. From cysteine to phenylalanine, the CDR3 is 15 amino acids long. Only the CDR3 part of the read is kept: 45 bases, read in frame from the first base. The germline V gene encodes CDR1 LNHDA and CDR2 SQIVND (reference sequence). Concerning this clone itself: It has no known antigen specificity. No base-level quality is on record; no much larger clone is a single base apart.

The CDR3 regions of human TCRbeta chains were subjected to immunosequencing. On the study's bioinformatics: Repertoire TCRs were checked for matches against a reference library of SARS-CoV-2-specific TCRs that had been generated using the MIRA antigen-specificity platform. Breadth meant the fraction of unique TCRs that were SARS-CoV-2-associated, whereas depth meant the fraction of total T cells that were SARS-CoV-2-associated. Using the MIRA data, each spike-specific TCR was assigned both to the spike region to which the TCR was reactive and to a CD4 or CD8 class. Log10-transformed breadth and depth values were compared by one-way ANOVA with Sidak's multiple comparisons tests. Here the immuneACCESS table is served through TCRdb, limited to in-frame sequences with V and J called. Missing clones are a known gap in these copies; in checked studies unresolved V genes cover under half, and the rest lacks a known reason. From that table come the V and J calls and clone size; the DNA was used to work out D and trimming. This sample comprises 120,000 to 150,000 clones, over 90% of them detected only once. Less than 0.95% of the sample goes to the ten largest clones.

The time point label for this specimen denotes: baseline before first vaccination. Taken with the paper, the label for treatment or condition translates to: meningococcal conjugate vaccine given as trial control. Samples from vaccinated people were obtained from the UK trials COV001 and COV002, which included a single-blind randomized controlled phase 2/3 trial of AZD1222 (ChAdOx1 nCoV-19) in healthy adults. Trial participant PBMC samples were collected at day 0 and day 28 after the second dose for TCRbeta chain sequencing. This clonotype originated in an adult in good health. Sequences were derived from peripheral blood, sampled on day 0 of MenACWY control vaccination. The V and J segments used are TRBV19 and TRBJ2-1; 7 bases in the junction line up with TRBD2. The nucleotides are TGTGCCAGTAGTATAGCCAGCGGGGCTACCAATGAGCAGTTCTTC. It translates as CASSIASGATNEQFF. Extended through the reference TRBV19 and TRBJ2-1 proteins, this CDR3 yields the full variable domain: DGGITQSPKYLFRKEGQNVTLSCEQNLNHDAMYWYRQDPGQGLRLIYYSQIVNDFQKGDIAEGYSVSREKKESFPLTVTSAQKNPTAFYLCASSIASGATNEQFFGPGTRLTVL.